This TCR beta chain appears in the sequencing data of a study of chemoradiotherapy in HPV16-positive cancers. Study-level points and caveats: Non-HPV-specific T cells did not expand in tumors during treatment, whereas candidate HPV-specific clones and E7-related motifs did.

Samples were taken several times over chemoradiotherapy. Method: immunoSEQ multiplex PCR; TCRdb's copy keeps in-frame clones and lacks some. The table shows fewer than 25,000 clones, with approximately 92% occurring only once. V was shortened by 5 bases and J by 7 bases, with 16 bases between the two germline ends. Looked up from germline, CDR1 is SGHTA and CDR2 is FQGNSA. This CDR3 region has 14 residues. This clone was counted a few times. Its antigen remains unidentified. The source material was blood, sampled from a patient who underwent chemoradiotherapy. The V and J genes are TRBV7-2 and TRBJ2-3; D unresolved. The source of this sequence is a human donor with HPV-associated anogenital cancer. The CDR3 is CASSPRTVRNTQYF. The CDR3 DNA reads TGTGCCAGCAGCCCCCGGACCGTTCGGAATACGCAGTATTTT.